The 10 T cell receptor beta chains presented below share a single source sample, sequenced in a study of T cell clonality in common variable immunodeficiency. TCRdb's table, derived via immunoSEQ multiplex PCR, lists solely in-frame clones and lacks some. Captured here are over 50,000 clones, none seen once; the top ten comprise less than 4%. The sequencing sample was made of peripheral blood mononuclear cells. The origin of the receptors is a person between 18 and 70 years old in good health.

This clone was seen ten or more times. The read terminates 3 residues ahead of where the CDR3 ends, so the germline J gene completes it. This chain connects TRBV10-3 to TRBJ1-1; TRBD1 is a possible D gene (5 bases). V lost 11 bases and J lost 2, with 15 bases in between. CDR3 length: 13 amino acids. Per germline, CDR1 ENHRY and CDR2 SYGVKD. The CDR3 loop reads CAATGGDNTEAFF. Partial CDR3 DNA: TGTGCCGCCACGGGGGGGGATAACACTGAA.

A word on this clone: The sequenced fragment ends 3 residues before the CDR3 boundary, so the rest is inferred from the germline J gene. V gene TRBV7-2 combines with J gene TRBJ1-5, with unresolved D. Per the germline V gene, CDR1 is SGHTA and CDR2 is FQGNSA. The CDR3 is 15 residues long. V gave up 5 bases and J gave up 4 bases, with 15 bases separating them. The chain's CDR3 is CASSQAGSGNQPQHF. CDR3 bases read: TGTGCCAGCAGCCAGGCGGGGTCGGGTAATCAGCCC.

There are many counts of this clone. The CDR3 bases that were read are TGTGCCAGCAAGCTAGCGGGAGGATCCGATACG. It specifies CASKLAGGSDT. The full CDR3 protein is CASKLAGGSDTQYF. The rearrangement links TRBV7-3 to TRBJ2-3; the match to TRBD2 covers 11 bases. The read comes to an end 3 residues before the CDR3 does, leaving the germline J gene to fill in the end. In germline, CDR1 is SGHTA, CDR2 FQGTGA. Unmatched junction bases numbered 6, after V lost 7 bases and J lost 6 bases. The length of the CDR3 is 14 residues.

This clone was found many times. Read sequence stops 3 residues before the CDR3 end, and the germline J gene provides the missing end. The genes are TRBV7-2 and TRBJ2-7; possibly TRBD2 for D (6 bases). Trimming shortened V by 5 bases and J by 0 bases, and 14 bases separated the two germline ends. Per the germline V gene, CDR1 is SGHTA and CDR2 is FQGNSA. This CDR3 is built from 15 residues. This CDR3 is CASSLRGGSSYEQYF. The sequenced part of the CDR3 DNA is TGTGCCAGCAGCCTAAGGGGAGGTAGCTCCTACGAG.

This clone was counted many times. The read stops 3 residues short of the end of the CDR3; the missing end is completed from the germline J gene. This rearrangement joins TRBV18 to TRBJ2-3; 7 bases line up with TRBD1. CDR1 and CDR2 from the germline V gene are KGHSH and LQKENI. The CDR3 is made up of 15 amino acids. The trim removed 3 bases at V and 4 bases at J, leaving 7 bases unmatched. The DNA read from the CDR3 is TGTGCCAGCTCACCTAACGAGGGGGCGGCAGATACG. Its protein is CASSPNEGAADT. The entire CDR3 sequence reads CASSPNEGAADTQYF. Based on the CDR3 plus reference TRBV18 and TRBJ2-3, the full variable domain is NAGVMQNPRHLVRRRGQEARLRCSPMKGHSHVYWYRQLPEEGLKFMVYLQKENIIDESGMPKERFSAEFPKEGPSILRIQQVVRGDSAAYFCASSPNEGAADTQYFGPGTRLTVL.

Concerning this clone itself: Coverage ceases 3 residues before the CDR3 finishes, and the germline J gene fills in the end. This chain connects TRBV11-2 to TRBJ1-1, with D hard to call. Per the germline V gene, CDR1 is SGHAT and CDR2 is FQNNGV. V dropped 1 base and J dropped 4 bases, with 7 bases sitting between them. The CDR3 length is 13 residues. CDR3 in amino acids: CASSLGGPTEAFF. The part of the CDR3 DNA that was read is TGTGCCAGCAGCTTAGGAGGGCCCACTGAA.

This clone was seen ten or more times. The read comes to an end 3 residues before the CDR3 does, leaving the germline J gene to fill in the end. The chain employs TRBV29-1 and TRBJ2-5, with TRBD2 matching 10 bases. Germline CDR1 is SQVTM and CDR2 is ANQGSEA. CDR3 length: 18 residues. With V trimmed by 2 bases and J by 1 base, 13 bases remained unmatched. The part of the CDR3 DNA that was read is TGCAGCGTTGAATTTCCACTAGCGGGACCCATGGGCCAAGAGACC. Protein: CSVEFPLAGPMGQET. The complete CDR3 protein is CSVEFPLAGPMGQETQYF.

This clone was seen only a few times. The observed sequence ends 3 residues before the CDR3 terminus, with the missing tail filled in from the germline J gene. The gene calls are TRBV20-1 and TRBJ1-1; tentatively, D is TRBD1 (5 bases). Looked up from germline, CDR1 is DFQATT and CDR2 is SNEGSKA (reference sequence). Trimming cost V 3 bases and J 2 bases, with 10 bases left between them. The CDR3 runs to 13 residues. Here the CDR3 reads CSARRGTNTEAFF. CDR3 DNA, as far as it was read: TGCAGTGCTAGGCGGGGGACTAACACTGAA.

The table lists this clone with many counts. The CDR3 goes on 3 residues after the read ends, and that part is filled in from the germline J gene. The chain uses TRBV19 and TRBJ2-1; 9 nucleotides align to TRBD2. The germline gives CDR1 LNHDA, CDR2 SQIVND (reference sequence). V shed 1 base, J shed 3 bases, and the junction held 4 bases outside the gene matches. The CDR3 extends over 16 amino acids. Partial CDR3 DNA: TGTGCCAGTAGTATAGGTAGCGGGAGCCTCTACAATGAG. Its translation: CASSIGSGSLYNE. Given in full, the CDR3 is CASSIGSGSLYNEQFF.

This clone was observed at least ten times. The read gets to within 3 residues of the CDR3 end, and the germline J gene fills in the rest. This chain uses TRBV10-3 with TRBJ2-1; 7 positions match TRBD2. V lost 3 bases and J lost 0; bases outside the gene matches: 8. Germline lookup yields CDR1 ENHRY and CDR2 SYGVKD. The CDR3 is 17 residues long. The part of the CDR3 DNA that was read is TGTGCCATCAGTGAAAGACTAGCCCAAAGCTCCTACAATGAG. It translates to CAISERLAQSSYNE. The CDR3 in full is CAISERLAQSSYNEQFF.